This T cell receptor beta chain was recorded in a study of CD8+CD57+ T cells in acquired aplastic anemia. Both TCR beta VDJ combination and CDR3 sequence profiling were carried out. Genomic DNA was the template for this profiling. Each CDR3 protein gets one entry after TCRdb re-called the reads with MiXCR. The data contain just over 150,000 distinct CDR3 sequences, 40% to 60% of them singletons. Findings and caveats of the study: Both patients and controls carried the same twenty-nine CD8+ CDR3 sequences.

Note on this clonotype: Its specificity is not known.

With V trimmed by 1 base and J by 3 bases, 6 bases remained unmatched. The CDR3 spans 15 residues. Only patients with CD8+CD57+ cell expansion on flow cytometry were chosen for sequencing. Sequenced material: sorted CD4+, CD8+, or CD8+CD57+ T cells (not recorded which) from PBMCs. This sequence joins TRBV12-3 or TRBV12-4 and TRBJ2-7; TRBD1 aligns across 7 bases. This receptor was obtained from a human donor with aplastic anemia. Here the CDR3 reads CASSLGSGQVYEQYF. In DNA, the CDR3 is TGTGCCAGCAGTTTAGGGAGCGGACAGGTCTACGAGCAGTACTTC.